These 19 T cell receptor beta chains were all obtained from the same sample, sequenced in a study of PD-L1 blockade in urothelial cancer. Time point indicated: peripheral blood 6 weeks after treatment start. Repertoires were generated with immunoSEQ multiplex PCR, while TCRdb's copy carries only in-frame clones and drops some. The data hold approximately 91,000 clones, with roughly 83% observed a single time. This specimen consisted of PBMCs, obtained around atezolizumab (anti-PD-L1) treatment. The source is a man in his 70s with urothelial cancer.

This sequence joins TRBV6-4 and TRBJ1-2; TRBD1 is a possible D gene (5 bases). This CDR3 is built from 14 residues. V was cut by 3 bases and J by 4 bases, with 12 bases left in between. The V gene's germline CDR1 is MRHNA and CDR2 SNTAGT. CDR3 bases: TGTGCCAGCAGTGAAGCAGGGCCCCTCTATGGCTACACCTTC. Translated, it gives CASSEAGPLYGYTF.

The chain is built from TRBV27 and TRBJ1-4; tentatively, D is TRBD1 (5 bases). The CDR3 has 15 amino acids. Germline V gene data show CDR1 as MNHEY and CDR2 as SMNVEV (reference sequence). V lost 3 bases and J 8 bases, leaving 16 bases between the germline ends. The CDR3 nucleotides read TGTGCCAGCAGTTTCTCGGGTCACAAGGGGGAAAAACTGTTTTTT. It is translated as CASSFSGHKGEKLFF.

This clone has just one count. The V gene is TRBV7-9, the J gene TRBJ2-6, with TRBD1 matching over 10 bases. V shed 1 base, J shed 2 bases, and the junction held 2 bases outside the gene matches. This CDR3 has 17 amino acids. CDR1 SEHNR and CDR2 FQNEAQ come from the germline V gene (reference sequence). CDR3 residues: CASSLGGQGAGANVLTF. Here the CDR3 DNA reads TGTGCCAGCAGCTTAGGTGGACAGGGGGCTGGGGCCAACGTCCTGACTTTC.

The chain is built from TRBV19 and TRBJ1-6; the match to TRBD1 covers 7 bases. Germline V gives CDR1 LNHDA, CDR2 SQIVND (reference sequence). The CDR3 runs 13 residues. V shed 5 bases, J shed 5 bases, and the junction held 0 bases outside the gene matches. The CDR3 DNA reads TGTGCCAGTAGTGACAGGGATAATTCACCCCTCCACTTT. It specifies CASSDRDNSPLHF.

V is TRBV14 and J is TRBJ2-1; D may be TRBD2 (5 bases). CDR3 length equals 15 residues. Germline V gene data show CDR1 as SGHDN and CDR2 as FVKESK. Trimming removed 4 bases from V and 10 bases from J, with 20 bases in between. In DNA, the CDR3 is TGTGCCAGCAGCCTCAACCTGGGGAGCGGAGAAGAGCAGTTCTTC. This encodes CASSLNLGSGEEQFF.

This chain's CDR3 is CASSSQEGLGAEAFF. The DNA for the CDR3 is TGTGCCAGCAGCTCCCAGGAAGGCCTGGGAGCTGAAGCTTTCTTT. The chain combines TRBV5-4 with TRBJ1-1; no definite D call. V was cut by 3 bases and J by 6 bases, with 18 bases left in between. This CDR3 has 15 residues. Germline CDR1 SGHNT, CDR2 YYREEE (reference sequence).

The chain is built from TRBV2 and TRBJ2-2, with TRBD2 matching 11 bases. The CDR3 consists of 16 residues. CDR1 is SNHLY, CDR2 FYNNEI, per germline. The ends lost 5 bases at V and 6 bases at J; junction bases unmatched: 8. CDR3 bases: TGTGCCAGCAGTATCCTAGCGGGGGGCATCTCCGGGGAGCTGTTTTTT. It translates to CASSILAGGISGELFF.

The V and J genes are TRBV11-2 and TRBJ1-4; no reliable D call. Germline V CDR1 and CDR2: SGHAT, FQNNGV. The CDR3 contains 15 residues. Trimming took 4 bases from V and 3 from J, leaving 12 bases between them. The CDR3 DNA reads TGTGCCAGCAGCTCCGGGGAATATCCTAATGAAAAACTGTTTTTT. This translates into CASSSGEYPNEKLFF.

Regarding this clone: The junction departs from germline at one end; a sequencing error may be responsible. This specimen includes other DNA sequences encoding the same CDR3. J is TRBJ2-3 and V is TRBV13, with 8 bases that match TRBD2. CDR1 is PRHDT, CDR2 FYEKMQ, per germline (reference sequence). The CDR3 spans 18 residues. As DNA, the CDR3 is TGTGCCAGCAGCCGGGGGGGAGGGAGGGGTCTCGGCGCAGATACACAGTATTTT. Encoded protein: CASSRGGGRGLGADTQYF. Using reference TRBV13 and TRBJ2-3 for the parts outside the CDR3, the full variable domain is AAGVIQSPRHLIKEKRETATLKCYPIPRHDTVYWYQQGPGQDPQFLISFYEKMQSDKGSIPDRFSAQQFSDYHSELNMSSLELGDSALYFCASSRGGGRGLGADTQYFGPGTRLTVL.

V gene TRBV14 combines with J gene TRBJ2-7; TRBD1 is a possible D gene (6 bases). With 4 bases removed from V and 6 bases from J, the gap between germline ends came to 13 bases. Germline assignment: CDR1 SGHDN and CDR2 FVKESK. There are 13 residues in the CDR3. In DNA form, the CDR3 reads TGTGCCAGCAGCCCCCAGGGGAAGAGCGAGCAGTACTTC. This sequence encodes CASSPQGKSEQYF.

The rearrangement uses TRBV7-2 and TRBJ2-5; 11 bases agree with TRBD2. Germline assignment: CDR1 SGHTA and CDR2 FQGNSA. This CDR3 contains 15 residues. V lost 5 bases and J lost 4; bases outside the gene matches: 6. CDR3 bases: TGTGCCAGCAGCATACTAGCGGGAGTCGGAGAGACCCAGTACTTC. It is translated as CASSILAGVGETQYF.

This clone was observed at least ten times. V and J are TRBV9 and TRBJ2-7, with 9 bases aligning to TRBD1. Germline CDR1 and CDR2: SGDLS and YYNGEE. This CDR3 is built from 15 residues. The V and J ends lost 4 bases and 5 bases, in that order; junction bases with no gene match: 10. The CDR3 loop is CASSTQTGGTNEQYF. The CDR3 DNA is TGTGCCAGCAGCACTCAGACAGGGGGAACGAACGAGCAGTACTTC.

This clone was seen more than once but under ten times. The chain is built from TRBV7-2 and TRBJ2-7; no clear D gene. The CDR3 extends over 13 amino acids. V gave up 4 bases and J gave up 6 bases, with 13 bases separating them. Germline CDR1 is SGHTA and CDR2 is FQGNSA. The CDR3 nucleotides are TGTGCCAGCAGCTCGCCCCGGTTCTTCGAGCAGTACTTC. This codes for CASSSPRFFEQYF.

The rearrangement links TRBV5-1 to TRBJ2-2, with a weak D call TRBD1 (6 bases). The ends were cut back, 4 bases at V and 4 bases at J, with 14 bases in the middle. The CDR3 sequence is 15 residues long. The germline V gene encodes CDR1 SGHRS and CDR2 YFSETQ. The CDR3 DNA is TGCGCCAGCAGCCTACAACAGGGATTCACCGGGGAGCTGTTTTTT. Protein product: CASSLQQGFTGELFF. The whole variable domain, remainder taken from reference TRBV5-1 and TRBJ2-2, is KAGVTQTPRYLIKTRGQQVTLSCSPISGHRSVSWYQQTPGQGLQFLFEYFSETQRNKGNFPGRFSGRQFSNSRSEMNVSTLELGDSALYLCASSLQQGFTGELFFGEGSRLTVL.

This chain uses TRBV7-2 with TRBJ2-1; 9 nucleotides match TRBD2. Germline-derived CDR1 and CDR2 are SGHTA and FQGNSA. The CDR3 spans 14 residues. The J segment lost 12 bases and the V segment lost 3 bases, leaving 9 bases of the junction unmatched. The DNA of the CDR3 is TGTGCCAGCAGCTTCCCTAGCGGGAATTGGGGGCAGTTCTTC. Its protein product is CASSFPSGNWGQFF.

This chain links TRBV15 with TRBJ2-5, with 7 bases lining up with TRBD2. V gave up 1 base and J gave up 4 bases; unmatched junction bases: 3. CDR1 and CDR2 (germline): LNHNV, YYDKDF (reference sequence). The CDR3 runs to 14 residues. DNA of the CDR3: TGTGCCACCAGCAGAGCACTAGCGAGAGAGACCCAGTACTTC. Translated, it gives CATSRALARETQYF.

The chain employs TRBV6-1 and TRBJ2-2; D may be TRBD1 (6 bases). Germline lookup yields CDR1 MNHNS and CDR2 SASEGT. The CDR3 sequence is 15 residues long. V lost 4 bases and J 7 bases, leaving 16 bases between the germline ends. CDR3 DNA: TGTGCCAGCAGTGGGCAGGGGCGCTTAGGCGGGGAGCTGTTTTTT. Protein: CASSGQGRLGGELFF.

This clone showed up just a few times. V and J are TRBV30 and TRBJ1-3, with D uncertain. Trimming shortened V by 0 bases and J by 0 bases, and 3 bases separated the two germline ends. Germline V gene lookup returns CDR1 GTSNPN and CDR2 SVGIG (reference sequence). The CDR3 totals 13 residues. The CDR3 protein is CAWSVLSGNTIYF. The DNA for the CDR3 is TGTGCCTGGAGTGTACTCTCTGGAAACACCATATATTTT.

The gene calls are TRBV4-1 and TRBJ2-1; TRBD1 is a possible D gene (6 bases). Germline V CDR1 and CDR2: MGHRA, YSYEKL. This CDR3 has 17 residues. Trimming stripped 1 base from V and 4 bases from J, with 17 bases between. In nucleotides, the CDR3 is TGCGCCAGCAGCCAAGCTGGAACAGGGATGGCTTACAATGAGCAGTTCTTC. Translating gives CASSQAGTGMAYNEQFF.